This T cell receptor (beta chain) stems from a study of shared clonotypes between healthy human individuals. Study summary: The study drew on a couple of women and a few men aged 18 to 49 as donors.

The protocol was immunoSEQ multiplex PCR, while the TCRdb copy is restricted to in-frame clones and leaves out a portion. The repertoire consists of approximately 2.3 million clones, with approximately 93% occurring once and the leading ten covering 0.35% to 0.45%. The V end lost 3 bases, the J end lost 1 base, and 5 bases lay between the germline ends. CDR1 and CDR2 from the germline V gene are SGHKS and YYEKEE (reference sequence). This CDR3 has 12 amino acids. The clonotype comes from a man aged 18 to 30 in good health. Some clones in this sample may be carry-over from other donors' samples. The V call is TRBV5-5, the J call TRBJ2-7, with D hard to call. The specimen was naive CD4+ T cells from PBMCs. Regarding subset: CD45RA+ positively selected. This CDR3 is CASSSGSYEQYF. For the CDR3, the DNA is TGTGCCAGCAGCTCTGGATCCTACGAGCAGTACTTC.